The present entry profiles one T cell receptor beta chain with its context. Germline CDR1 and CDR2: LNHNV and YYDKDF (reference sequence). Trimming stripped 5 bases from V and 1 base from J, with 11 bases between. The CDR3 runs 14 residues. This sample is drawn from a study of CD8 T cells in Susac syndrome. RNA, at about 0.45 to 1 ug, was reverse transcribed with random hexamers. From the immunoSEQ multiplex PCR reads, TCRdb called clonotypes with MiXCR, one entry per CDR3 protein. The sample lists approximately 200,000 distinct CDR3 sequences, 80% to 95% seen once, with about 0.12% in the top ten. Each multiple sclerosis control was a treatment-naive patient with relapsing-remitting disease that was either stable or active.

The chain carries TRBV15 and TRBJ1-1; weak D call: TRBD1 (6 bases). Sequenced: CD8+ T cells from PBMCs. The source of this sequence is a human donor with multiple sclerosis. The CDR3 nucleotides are TGTGCCACCAGCCGAGGACAGCCGAACACTGAAGCTTTCTTT. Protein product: CATSRGQPNTEAFF.